A selection of T cell receptor beta chains follows, all from one sample in a study of T-cell memory formation after mild COVID-19. Each CDR3 protein is one row after TCRdb ran MiXCR on the 5' RACE reads. Of 560,000 or so distinct CDR3 sequences listed, about 18% are singletons. Sequencing used PBMCs or a T cell subset sorted from them (not recorded which). The receptor set was obtained from an adult woman who had mild COVID-19 (a few samples of this study predate the infection). Cell type and time point are not known. CDR3s include the opening cysteine and the closing phenylalanine or tryptophan. Each record gives: V gene, clone size, J gene, D gene, CDR3 protein, CDR3 DNA. A D gene is named only where the DNA matches it firmly. Expanded clones get a size class; other rows say once, few or many, or leave the size out.

>TRBV10-3|-|TRBJ2-2|-
CAINPGAAGNTGELFF
TGTGCCATCAATCCGGGGGCGGCTGGAAACACCGGGGAGCTGTTTTTT
>TRBV7-8|-|TRBJ2-1|-
CASSLSGENEQFF
TGTGCCAGCAGCTTATCGGGGGAAAATGAGCAGTTCTTC
>TRBV4-3|few|TRBJ2-3|-
CASSQDRVGTDTQYF
TGCGCCAGCAGCCAAGACAGGGTCGGCACAGATACGCAGTATTTT
>TRBV12-3/TRBV12-4|many|TRBJ2-3|-
CASSPRQGMDTQYF
TGTGCCAGCAGTCCCCGGCAGGGGATGGATACGCAGTATTTT
>TRBV5-1|few|TRBJ2-2|TRBD1
CASSLAPTGANTGELFF
TGCGCCAGCAGCTTGGCCCCAACAGGGGCGAACACCGGGGAGCTGTTTTTT
>TRBV10-3|few|TRBJ2-7|TRBD1
CAIRSDTGTGYEQYF
TGTGCCATCAGGTCTGACACCGGGACAGGTTACGAGCAGTACTTC
>TRBV7-9|-|TRBJ2-1|-
CASSQTLAAEQFF
TGTGCCAGCAGCCAGACACTAGCTGCTGAGCAGTTCTTC
>TRBV20-1|few|TRBJ2-7|-
CSAWTAQSSYEQYF
TGCAGTGCTTGGACAGCACAGAGCTCCTACGAGCAGTACTTC
>TRBV30|-|TRBJ2-7|TRBD1
CAWRIPGQGSYEQYF
TGTGCCTGGAGGATCCCGGGACAGGGATCCTACGAGCAGTACTTC
>TRBV7-7|-|TRBJ2-1|TRBD2
CASSNSAGDVEQFF
TGTGCTAGCAGTAACTCAGCGGGAGACGTTGAGCAGTTCTTC
>TRBV7-6|-|TRBJ2-3|TRBD2
CASSFGLASDTQYF
TGTGCCAGCAGCTTCGGACTAGCGTCAGATACGCAGTATTTT
>TRBV4-3|-|TRBJ1-5|-
CASSQGGSRGWDPNQPQHF
TGCGCCAGCAGCCAAGGTGGGAGTAGAGGTTGGGACCCCAATCAGCCCCAGCATTTT
>TRBV12-3/TRBV12-4|many|TRBJ2-1|-
CASTLLGGLSEQFF
TGTGCCAGCACCCTCCTGGGGGGGCTTAGTGAGCAGTTCTTC
>TRBV4-3|-|TRBJ2-1|-
CASSQDRSYNEQFF
TGCGCCAGCAGCCAAGACAGATCATACAATGAGCAGTTCTTC
>TRBV29-1|-|TRBJ2-7|TRBD2
CSVVPSGSSEQYF
TGCAGCGTTGTTCCTAGCGGGAGTAGCGAGCAGTACTTC
>TRBV30|-|TRBJ2-5|-
CAWSAGQETQYF
TGTGCCTGGAGTGCGGGCCAAGAGACCCAGTACTTC
>TRBV5-1|-|TRBJ2-5|-
CASSLEAGSPVGTQYF
TGCGCCAGCAGCTTGGAGGCGGGCTCCCCAGTAGGGACCCAGTACTTC